This T cell receptor beta chain was sequenced in a study of shared clonotypes between healthy human individuals (dated by TCRdb to 2020 to 2022). With respect to the entire study: The cohort comprised a couple of women and a few men aged 18 to 49 years. For each donor, three plates each were used for CD4 naive and CD4 memory, two plates were used for CD8 naive, and one plate was used for CD8 memory. The study deeply sequenced blood TCR repertoires of five healthy adults to estimate repertoire size and the extent of clonotype sharing between individuals. Libraries were prepared and TCR repertoires were sequenced by different laboratories using diverse techniques, in order to increase sequencing depth and limit assay-specific biases. Per donor, leukapheresis produced somewhere between about 0.8 and 9 billion PBMCs.

Concerning this clone: It has no known antigen specificity. Base quality data are lacking; no much larger clone is found one base away.

The donors were healthy, HIV-negative adults with no recently reported acute infections or vaccinations. Every donor was a Caucasian adult living in Nashville, Tennessee, USA. CD4+ T cells were enriched by magnetic negative selection; naive cells were then positively selected on CD45RA, and the negative fraction formed the memory subset. After blood collection by leukapheresis, PBMCs were isolated using Ficoll-Histopaque density gradient centrifugation and then cryopreserved in the vapor phase of liquid nitrogen. Analytical flow cytometry was used to check the purity and quantity of each magnetically sorted T cell population. Genomic DNA was isolated from each sorted fraction and quantified by UV absorbance on a Nanodrop 2000c. What the authors observed across the whole study: Naive subsets generally had larger estimated clonotype richness than memory subsets. Even with the large sequencing depth, rarefaction of the sorted-subset datasets indicated that sequencing was incomplete. Sampling was restricted to blood, and TCR repertoires in tissue are likely to differ from TCR repertoires in blood. Because the study included only a small number of donors, the genetic and exposure-history diversity represented was limited. Pairwise subsampling indicated that sequencing depth was expected to affect the degree of clonotype sharing among donors. About 5% of naive CD4, 3.5% of naive CD8, about 2.5% of memory CD4, and around 0.4% of memory CD8 clonotypes were shared across several donors. Clonotypes shared by all four sorted-subset donors showed higher generation probabilities than non-shared clonotypes.

Using the deep immunoSEQ assay, TCR CDR3 regions were amplified from genomic DNA by multiplex PCR. Extracted genomic DNA from each cell subset was spread evenly across all wells of several immunoSEQ 96-well plates, with each plate serving as a replicate. Each replicate PCR for sorted subsets received around 210 ng genomic DNA, equal to tens of thousands of T cell genomes. Purified libraries were quantified with a Qubit 3.0 fluorometer, sized on a Bioanalyzer 2100, and re-quantified with the KAPA Library Quantification kit. Every immunoSEQ 96-well plate was sequenced on a dedicated single-read 150-cycle Illumina NextSeq 550 flow cell. On the study's bioinformatics: Because only junctional sequences without quality scores were contained in the immunoSEQ output, filtering matching that applied to full-length reads could not be performed. To assign V/J genes and CDR3, sequences were annotated using PyIR, a Python wrapper for IgBLAST v1.9, with IMGT germline references. Reads were removed for weak V/J assignments (E-value above 1e-6), missing CDR3, stop codons, out-of-frame junctions, or ambiguous translated residues. V3J clonotypes were defined as sequences sharing an identical inferred V gene, J gene, and CDR3 amino acid sequence. The percentage overlap between two repertoires was calculated by dividing the number of shared unique clonotypes by the size of the smaller repertoire. Richness of each repertoire was evaluated using RTK rarefaction, the Chao1 estimator, and Recon v2.1 estimates of unobserved clonotypes. OLGA was used to compute generation probabilities for all TCRbeta clonotypes that the gDNA method yielded from a few donors. The clones in this table, taken by TCRdb from immuneACCESS, are in-frame only. Not every clone is retained; where verified, under half of the shortfall comes from an unresolved V gene, and the cause of the rest is unknown. The V and J calls and clone size come from that table; D and trimming were worked out from the DNA. For this sample there are millions of clones; more than 90% appear just once. The ten largest clones take up over 0.12% of the sample.

The source material was naive CD4+ T cells sorted from blood. Taken with the paper, the label for cell subset or site translates to: CD45RA+ positively selected. The receptor comes from a man between 18 and 29 years old in good health.

Read as DNA, the sequence is TGTGCCAGCGACGCACGGGGGCGTCGTTACGAGCAGTACTTC. Its translation reads: CASDARGRRYEQYF. The sequence links TRBV2 to TRBJ2-7; the D segment might be TRBD1 or TRBD2, since each matches 6 bases. The CDR3 spans 14 residues, from the cysteine through the phenylalanine. Only the CDR3 portion is preserved as DNA: 42 bases, with reading frame beginning at the first base. The germline V gene gives CDR1 as SNHLY and CDR2 as FYNNEI. Trimming costs V 8 bases and J 4 bases, and their ends lie 18 bases apart.